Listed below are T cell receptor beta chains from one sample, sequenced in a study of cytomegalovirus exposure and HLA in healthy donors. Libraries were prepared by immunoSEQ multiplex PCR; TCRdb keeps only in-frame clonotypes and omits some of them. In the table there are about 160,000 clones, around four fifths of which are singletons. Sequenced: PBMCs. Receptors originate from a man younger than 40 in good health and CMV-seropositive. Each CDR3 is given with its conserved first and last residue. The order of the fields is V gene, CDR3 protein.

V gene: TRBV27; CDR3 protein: CASSLFSRAGGGSNQPQHF
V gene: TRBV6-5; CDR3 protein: CASFRTGGETQYF
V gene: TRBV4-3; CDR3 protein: CASSQEPWTAYEQYF
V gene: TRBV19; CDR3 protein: CASTPGARGWSPLHF
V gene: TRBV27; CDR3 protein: CASTSGTSGGLSQYF
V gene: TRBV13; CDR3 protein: CASSLTRAAGNTIYF
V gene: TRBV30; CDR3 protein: CAWSFPGQGLYGYTF
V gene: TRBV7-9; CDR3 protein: CASSFPPRLAGAINEQFF
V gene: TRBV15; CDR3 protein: CATSREGPGVPLHF
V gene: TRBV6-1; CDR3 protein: CASERQGNYGYTF
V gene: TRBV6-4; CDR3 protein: CASSDGYGEGNTQYF
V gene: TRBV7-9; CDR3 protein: CASITLGQINNEQFF
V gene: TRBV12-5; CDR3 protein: CASGLVQGTDTQYF
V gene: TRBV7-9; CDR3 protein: CASSLLVGEGTRAREQYF
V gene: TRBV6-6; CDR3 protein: CASSPSGGAVYEQYF
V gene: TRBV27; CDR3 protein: CASGFAGSTDTQYF
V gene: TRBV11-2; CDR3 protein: CASSPEYSSGGAYEQYF
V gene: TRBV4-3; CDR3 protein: CASSQDPTENQPQHF
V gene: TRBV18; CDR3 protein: CASSPRGLGETQYF
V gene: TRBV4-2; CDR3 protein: CASSQRKEFSGGEADTQYF
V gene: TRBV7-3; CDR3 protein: CASSLTTSGAADTQYF
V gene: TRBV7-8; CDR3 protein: CASSAEGTLLTETQYF
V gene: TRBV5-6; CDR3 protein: CASSLGDRNTEAFF
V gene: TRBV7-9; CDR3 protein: CASSFSGDGYTF
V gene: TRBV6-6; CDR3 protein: CASSYPGTGGTGELFF
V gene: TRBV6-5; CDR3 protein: CASRPLVNGELFF
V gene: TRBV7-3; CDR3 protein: CASSLTGTGAATDTQYF
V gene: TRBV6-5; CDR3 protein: CASSPIGYGYTF
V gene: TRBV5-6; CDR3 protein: CASSWGTRNSYEQYF
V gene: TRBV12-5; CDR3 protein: CASGLGLTSGGAGGELFF
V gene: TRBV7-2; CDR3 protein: CASSLQTSYEQYF
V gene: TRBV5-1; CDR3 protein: CASSIRDRQIIPNTGELFF
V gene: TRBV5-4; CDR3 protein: CASSWGIGQGLSYNEQFF
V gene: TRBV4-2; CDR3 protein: CASSQWTSGDSYNEQFF
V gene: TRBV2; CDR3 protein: CASKTGTPYNEQFF
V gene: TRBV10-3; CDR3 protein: CAISELGQGGETQYF
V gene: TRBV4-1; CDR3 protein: CASSQEEGVGAYEQYF
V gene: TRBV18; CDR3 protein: CASSHSETAYEQYF
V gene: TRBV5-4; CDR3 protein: CASSLMGLLDIQYF
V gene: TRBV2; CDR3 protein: CASSEARGGKTQYF
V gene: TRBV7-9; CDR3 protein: CASSWSRDTEAFF
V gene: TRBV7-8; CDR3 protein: CASSPGLAGGPNEQFF
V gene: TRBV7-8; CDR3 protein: CASSVQGVGTDTQYF
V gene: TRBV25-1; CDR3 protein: CASSESGTGLGGEQYF
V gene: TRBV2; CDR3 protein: CASSPQEAGANVLTF
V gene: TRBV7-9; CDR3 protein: CASSLLMGGPQETQYF
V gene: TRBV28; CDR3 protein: CASSLSPDRLTREQYF
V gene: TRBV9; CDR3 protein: CASHVSEGREIYGYTF
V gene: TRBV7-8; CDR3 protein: CASSLQPTGLVFNSPLHF
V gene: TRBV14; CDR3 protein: CASSQGTAAGNTIYF
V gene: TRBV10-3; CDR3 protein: CAISGGGLSSYEQYF
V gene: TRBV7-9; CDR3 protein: CASRFTTWGDSGNTIYF
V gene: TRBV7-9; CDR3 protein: CASSSPSGQNTEAFF